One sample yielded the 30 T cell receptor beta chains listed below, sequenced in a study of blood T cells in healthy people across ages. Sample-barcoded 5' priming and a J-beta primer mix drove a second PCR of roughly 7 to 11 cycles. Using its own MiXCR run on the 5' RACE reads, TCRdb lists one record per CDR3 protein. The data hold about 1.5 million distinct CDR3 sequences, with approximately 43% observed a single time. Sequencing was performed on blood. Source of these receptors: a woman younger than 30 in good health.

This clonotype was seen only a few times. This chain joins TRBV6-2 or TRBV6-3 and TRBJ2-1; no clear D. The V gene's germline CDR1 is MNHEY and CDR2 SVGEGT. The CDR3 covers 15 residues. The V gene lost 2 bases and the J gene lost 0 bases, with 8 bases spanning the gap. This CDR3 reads CASSYRPNSYNEQFF. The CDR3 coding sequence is TGTGCCAGCAGTTACCGTCCCAACTCCTACAATGAGCAGTTCTTC.

CDR3: CATSQSGRSTDEQYF. CDR3 DNA sequence: TGTGCCACCAGCCAGAGTGGACGCTCGACGGACGAGCAGTACTTC. V usage is TRBV15 and J usage is TRBJ2-7; no reliable D call. The CDR3 has 15 residues. The ends were cut back, 5 bases at V and 5 bases at J, with 19 bases in the middle. Germline assignment: CDR1 LNHNV and CDR2 YYDKDF (reference sequence).

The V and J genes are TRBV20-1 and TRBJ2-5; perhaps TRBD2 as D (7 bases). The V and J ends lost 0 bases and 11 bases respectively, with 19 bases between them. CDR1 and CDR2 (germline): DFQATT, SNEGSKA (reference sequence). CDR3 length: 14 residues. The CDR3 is CSARDRAGASKQYF. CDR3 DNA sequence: TGCAGTGCTAGAGATCGGGCGGGGGCCTCCAAGCAGTACTTC.

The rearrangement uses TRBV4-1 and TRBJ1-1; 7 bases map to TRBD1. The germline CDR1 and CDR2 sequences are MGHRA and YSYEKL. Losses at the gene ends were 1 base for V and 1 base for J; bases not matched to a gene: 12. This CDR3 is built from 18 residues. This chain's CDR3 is CASSQGYFRQGKNTEAFF. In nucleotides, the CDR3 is TGCGCCAGCAGCCAAGGCTACTTTAGACAGGGCAAGAACACTGAAGCTTTCTTT.

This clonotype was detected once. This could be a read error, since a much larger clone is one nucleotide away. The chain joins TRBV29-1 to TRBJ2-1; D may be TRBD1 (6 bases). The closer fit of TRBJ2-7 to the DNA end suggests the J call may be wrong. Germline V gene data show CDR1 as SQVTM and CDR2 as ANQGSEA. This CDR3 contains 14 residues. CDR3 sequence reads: CSGGRRGSYNEQYF. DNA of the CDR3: TGCAGCGGGGGGCGCCGGGGCTCCTACAATGAGCAGTACTTC.

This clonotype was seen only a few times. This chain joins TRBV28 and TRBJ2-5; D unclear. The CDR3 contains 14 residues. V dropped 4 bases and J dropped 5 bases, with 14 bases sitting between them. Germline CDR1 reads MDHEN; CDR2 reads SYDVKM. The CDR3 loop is CASSSTRDGETQYF. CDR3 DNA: TGTGCCAGCAGTTCCACAAGGGATGGCGAGACCCAGTACTTC.

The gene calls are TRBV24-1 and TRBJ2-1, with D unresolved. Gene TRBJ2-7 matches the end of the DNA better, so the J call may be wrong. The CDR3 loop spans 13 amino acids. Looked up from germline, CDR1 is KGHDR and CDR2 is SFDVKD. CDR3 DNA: TGTGCCACCAGTGACGTGGGTTACAATGAGCAGTACTTC. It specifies CATSDVGYNEQYF.

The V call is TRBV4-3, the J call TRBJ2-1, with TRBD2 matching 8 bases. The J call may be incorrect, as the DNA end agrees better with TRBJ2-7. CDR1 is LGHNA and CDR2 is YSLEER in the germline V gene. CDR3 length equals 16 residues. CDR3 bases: TGCGCCAGCAGCCGGGCGGGGGGAAGCTCCTACAATGAGCAGTACTTC. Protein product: CASSRAGGSSYNEQYF.

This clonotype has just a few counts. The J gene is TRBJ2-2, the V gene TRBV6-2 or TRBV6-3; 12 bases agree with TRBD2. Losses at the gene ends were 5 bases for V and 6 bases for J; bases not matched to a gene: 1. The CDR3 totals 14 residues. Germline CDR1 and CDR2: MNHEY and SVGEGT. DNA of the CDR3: TGTGCCAGCAGTACTAGCGGGAGGTCCGGGGAGCTGTTTTTT. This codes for CASSTSGRSGELFF.

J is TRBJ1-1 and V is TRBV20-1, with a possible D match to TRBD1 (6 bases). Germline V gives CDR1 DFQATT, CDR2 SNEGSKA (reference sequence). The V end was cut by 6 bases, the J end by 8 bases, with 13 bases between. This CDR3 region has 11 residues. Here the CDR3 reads CSARQDREAFF. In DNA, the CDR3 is TGCAGTGCGAGACAGGACCGAGAAGCTTTCTTT.

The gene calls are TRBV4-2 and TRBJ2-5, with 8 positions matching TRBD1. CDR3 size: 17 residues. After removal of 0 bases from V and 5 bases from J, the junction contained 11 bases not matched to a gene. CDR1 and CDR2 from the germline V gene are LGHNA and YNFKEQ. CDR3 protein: CASSQEARTGIVETQYF. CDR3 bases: TGTGCCAGCAGCCAAGAGGCCAGGACAGGGATAGTGGAGACCCAGTACTTC.

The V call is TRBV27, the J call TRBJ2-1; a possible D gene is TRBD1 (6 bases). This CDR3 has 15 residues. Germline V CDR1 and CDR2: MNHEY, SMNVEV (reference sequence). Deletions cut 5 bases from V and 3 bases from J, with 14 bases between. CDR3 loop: CASSPQGLIYNEQFF. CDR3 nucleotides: TGTGCCAGCAGTCCACAGGGTTTAATCTACAATGAGCAGTTCTTC.

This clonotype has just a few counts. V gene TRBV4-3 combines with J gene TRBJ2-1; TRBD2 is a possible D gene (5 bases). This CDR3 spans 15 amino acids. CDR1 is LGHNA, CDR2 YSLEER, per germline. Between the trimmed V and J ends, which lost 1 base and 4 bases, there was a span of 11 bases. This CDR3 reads CASSQGVRAYNEQFF. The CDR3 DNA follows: TGCGCCAGCAGCCAAGGGGTGCGGGCGTACAATGAGCAGTTCTTC.

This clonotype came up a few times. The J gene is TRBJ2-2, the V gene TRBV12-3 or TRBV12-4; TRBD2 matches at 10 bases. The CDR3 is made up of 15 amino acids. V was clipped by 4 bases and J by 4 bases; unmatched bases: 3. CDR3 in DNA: TGTGCCAGCAGTTCGCTAGCGGGGGTCACCGGGGAGCTGTTTTTT. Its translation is CASSSLAGVTGELFF.

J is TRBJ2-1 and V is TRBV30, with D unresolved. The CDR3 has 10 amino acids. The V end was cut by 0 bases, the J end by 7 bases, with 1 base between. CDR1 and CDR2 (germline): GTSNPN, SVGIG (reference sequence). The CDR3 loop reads CAWSVNEQFF. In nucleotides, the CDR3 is TGTGCCTGGAGTGTGAATGAGCAGTTCTTC.

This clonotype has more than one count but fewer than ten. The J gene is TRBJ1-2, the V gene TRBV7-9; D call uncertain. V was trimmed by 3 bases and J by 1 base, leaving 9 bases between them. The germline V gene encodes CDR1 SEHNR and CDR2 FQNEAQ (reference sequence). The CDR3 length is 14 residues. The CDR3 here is CASSFIRDNYGYTF. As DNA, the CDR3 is TGTGCCAGCAGCTTTATTAGGGATAACTATGGCTACACCTTC.

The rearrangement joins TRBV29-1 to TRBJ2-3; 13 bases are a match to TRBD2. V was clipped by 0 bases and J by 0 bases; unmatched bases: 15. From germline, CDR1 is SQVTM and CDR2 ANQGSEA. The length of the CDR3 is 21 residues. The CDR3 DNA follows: TGCAGCGTTGAAGACCACATATTCCCTGGACTAGCGGGGGCTAGCACAGATACGCAGTATTTT. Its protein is CSVEDHIFPGLAGASTDTQYF.

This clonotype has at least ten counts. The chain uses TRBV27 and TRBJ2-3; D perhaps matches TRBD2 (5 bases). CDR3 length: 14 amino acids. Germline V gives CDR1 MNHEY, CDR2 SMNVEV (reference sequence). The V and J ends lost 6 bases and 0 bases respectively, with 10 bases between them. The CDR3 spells CASSLRTSTDTQYF. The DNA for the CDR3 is TGTGCCAGCAGCCTTCGGACTAGCACAGATACGCAGTATTTT.

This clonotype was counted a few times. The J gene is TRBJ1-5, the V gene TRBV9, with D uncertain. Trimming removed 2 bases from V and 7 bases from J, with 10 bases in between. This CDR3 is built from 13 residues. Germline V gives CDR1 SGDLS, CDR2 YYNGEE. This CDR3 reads CASSVVGEQPQHF. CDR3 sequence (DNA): TGTGCCAGCAGCGTCGTAGGAGAACAGCCCCAGCATTTT.

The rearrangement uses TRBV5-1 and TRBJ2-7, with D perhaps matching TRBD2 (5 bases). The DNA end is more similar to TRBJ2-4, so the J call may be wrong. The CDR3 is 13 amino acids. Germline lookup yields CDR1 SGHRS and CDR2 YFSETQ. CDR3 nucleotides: TGCGCCAGCAGCTTGGCTAGCCGGAGCATTCAGTACTTC. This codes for CASSLASRSIQYF.

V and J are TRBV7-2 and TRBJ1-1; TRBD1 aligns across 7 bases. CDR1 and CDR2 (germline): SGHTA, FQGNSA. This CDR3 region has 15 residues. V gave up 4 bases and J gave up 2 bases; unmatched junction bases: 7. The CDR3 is CASSSRTGTNTEAFF. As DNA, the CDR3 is TGTGCCAGCAGCTCTCGGACAGGAACAAACACTGAAGCTTTCTTT.

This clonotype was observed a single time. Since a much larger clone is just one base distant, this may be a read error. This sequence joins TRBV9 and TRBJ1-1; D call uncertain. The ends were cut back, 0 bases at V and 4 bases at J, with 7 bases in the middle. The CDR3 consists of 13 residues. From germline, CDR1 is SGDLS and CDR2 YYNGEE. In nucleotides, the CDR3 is TGTGCCAGCAGCGTAGCGATGAGCACTGAAGCTTTCTTT. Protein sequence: CASSVAMSTEAFF.

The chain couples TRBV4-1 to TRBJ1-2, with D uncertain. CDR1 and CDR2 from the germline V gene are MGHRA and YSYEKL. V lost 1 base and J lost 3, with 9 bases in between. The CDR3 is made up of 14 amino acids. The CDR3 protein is CASSQVEGHYGYTF. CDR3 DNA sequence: TGCGCCAGCAGCCAAGTCGAGGGTCACTATGGCTACACCTTC.

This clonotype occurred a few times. CDR3 protein: CASSSSNSEYQETQYF. DNA of the CDR3: TGTGCCAGCAGCTCATCTAATTCAGAGTACCAAGAGACCCAGTACTTC. This rearrangement joins TRBV11-2 to TRBJ2-5; D not resolved. The CDR3 is 16 residues long. In germline, CDR1 is SGHAT, CDR2 FQNNGV. Between the trimmed V and J ends, which lost 4 bases and 0 bases, there was a span of 15 bases.

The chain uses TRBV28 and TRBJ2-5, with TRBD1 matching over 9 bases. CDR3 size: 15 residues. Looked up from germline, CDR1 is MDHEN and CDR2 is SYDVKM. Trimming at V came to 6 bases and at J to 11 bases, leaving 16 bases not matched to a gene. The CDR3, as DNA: TGTGCCAGCAGAGGGACAGGGACCGTTTACAATGAGCAGTACTTC. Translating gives CASRGTGTVYNEQYF.

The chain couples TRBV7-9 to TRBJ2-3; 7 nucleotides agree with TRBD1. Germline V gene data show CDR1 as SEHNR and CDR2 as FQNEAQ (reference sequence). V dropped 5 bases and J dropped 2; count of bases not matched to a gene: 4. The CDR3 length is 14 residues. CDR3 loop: CASSIKGATDTQYF. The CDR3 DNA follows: TGTGCCAGCAGCATAAAGGGGGCCACAGATACGCAGTATTTT. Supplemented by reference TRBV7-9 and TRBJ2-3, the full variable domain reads DTGVSQNPRHKITKRGQNVTFRCDPISEHNRLYWYRQTLGQGPEFLTYFQNEAQLEKSRLLSDRFSAERPKGSFSTLEIQRTEQGDSAMYLCASSIKGATDTQYFGPGTRLTVL.

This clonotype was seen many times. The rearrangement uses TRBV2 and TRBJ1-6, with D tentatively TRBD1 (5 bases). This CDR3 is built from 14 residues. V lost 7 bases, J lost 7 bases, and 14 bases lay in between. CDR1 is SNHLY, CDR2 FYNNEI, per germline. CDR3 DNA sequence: TGTGCCAGCAACGGACTCCGGGGCAATTCACCCCTCCACTTT. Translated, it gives CASNGLRGNSPLHF.

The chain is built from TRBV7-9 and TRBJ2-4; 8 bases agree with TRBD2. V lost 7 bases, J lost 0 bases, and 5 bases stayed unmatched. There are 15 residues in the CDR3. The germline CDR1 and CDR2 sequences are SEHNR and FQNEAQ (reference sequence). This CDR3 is CASNRGGLAKNIQYF. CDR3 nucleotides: TGTGCCAGCAACCGGGGGGGATTAGCCAAAAACATTCAGTACTTC.

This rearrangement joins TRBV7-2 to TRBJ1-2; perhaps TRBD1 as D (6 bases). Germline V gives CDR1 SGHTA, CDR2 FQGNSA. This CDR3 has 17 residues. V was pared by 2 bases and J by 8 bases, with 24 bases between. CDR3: CASSLRSHRDVLSGYTF. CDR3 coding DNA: TGTGCCAGCAGCTTACGGAGTCACAGGGATGTTTTGAGCGGCTACACCTTC. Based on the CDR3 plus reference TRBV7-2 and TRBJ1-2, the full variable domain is GAGVSQSPSNKVTEKGKDVELRCDPISGHTALYWYRQSLGQGLEFLIYFQGNSAPDKSGLPSDRFSAERTGGSVSTLTIQRTQQEDSAVYLCASSLRSHRDVLSGYTFGSGTRLTVV.

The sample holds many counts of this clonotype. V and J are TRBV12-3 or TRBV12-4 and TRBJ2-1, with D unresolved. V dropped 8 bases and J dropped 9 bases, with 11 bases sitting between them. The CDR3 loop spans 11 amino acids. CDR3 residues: CASGVLGEQFF. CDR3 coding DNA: TGTGCCAGCGGCGTTTTAGGTGAGCAGTTCTTC.